This record looks at one T cell receptor beta chain sequence and its context. In the original analysis: Reference gene primer amplification gave nucleated cell count estimates. Libraries were prepared by immunoSEQ multiplex PCR; TCRdb keeps only in-frame clonotypes and omits some of them. The V and J calls and the clone size are those of that table, but D and trimming were determined from the DNA. The table shows around 130,000 clones, with 75% to 85% occurring only once. The sample belongs to a study of blood T cell repertoires in COVID-19. Trimming cost V 4 bases and J 0 bases, with 10 bases left between them. This CDR3 spans 15 amino acids. Germline V gives CDR1 SGHRS, CDR2 YFSETQ.

This chain uses TRBV5-1 with TRBJ1-4; a possible D gene is TRBD1 (5 bases). Sequenced material: peripheral blood. This TCR came from a human donor in a cohort sampled during active COVID-19. The CDR3 sequence is CASSPTATTNEKLFF. The CDR3 DNA follows: TGCGCCAGCAGCCCGACAGCCACAACTAATGAAAAACTGTTTTTT.